This TCR beta chain was identified during a study of blood T cell repertoires in COVID-19. On the study more broadly: Sources were T cells, B-cell-depleted T cells, or PBMCs; the material itself was cDNA or gDNA.

CDR1 and CDR2 from the germline V gene are SGHVS and FNYEAQ. This CDR3 comprises 15 residues. Trimming left V 5 bases short and J 3 bases short, with 17 bases between. This clone was seen more than once but under ten times. Sequencing used immunoSEQ multiplex PCR; TCRdb keeps in-frame clones, though not all of them. The sample holds roughly 200,000 clones; around nine tenths are singletons and the top ten take around 1.5%. Specimen: peripheral blood. V usage is TRBV7-6 and J usage is TRBJ2-7; no firm D call. The origin of this receptor is a young man with active or convalescent COVID-19. CDR3 coding DNA: TGTGCCAGCAGCCCCAACCCGACAAGTAACTACGAGCAGTACTTC. Translated: CASSPNPTSNYEQYF.